This T cell receptor (beta chain) was observed in a study of cytomegalovirus exposure and HLA in healthy donors. Overall study results and limits: A subsequent analysis found that TCR clusters from the first cohort also tended to co-occur in the 120 validation repertoires, with approximately 95% of cluster scores above 0. The study recorded 150 to 200 TCR beta chains that were cytomegalovirus-associated. Three of the chains that were CMV-associated were confirmed in vitro to be specific for CMV antigens. According to reports, the classifier identified cytomegalovirus status with high specificity and sensitivity.

Germline assignment: CDR1 MGHDK and CDR2 SYGVNS. The CDR3 covers 15 residues. The V end was cut by 0 bases, the J end by 8 bases, with 16 bases between. About this clone: The antigen is not known.

The protocol was immunoSEQ multiplex PCR, while the TCRdb copy is restricted to in-frame clones and leaves out a portion. The sample records under 200,000 clones, about 90% being singletons. Input material: PBMCs. The source is a woman between 18 and 29 years old in good health and CMV-seropositive. The J gene is TRBJ1-2, the V gene TRBV25-1; tentatively, D is TRBD1 (5 bases). The CDR3 reads CASSEYKAGNLGYTF. The DNA for the CDR3 is TGTGCCAGCAGTGAATATAAAGCAGGGAATCTCGGCTACACCTTC.